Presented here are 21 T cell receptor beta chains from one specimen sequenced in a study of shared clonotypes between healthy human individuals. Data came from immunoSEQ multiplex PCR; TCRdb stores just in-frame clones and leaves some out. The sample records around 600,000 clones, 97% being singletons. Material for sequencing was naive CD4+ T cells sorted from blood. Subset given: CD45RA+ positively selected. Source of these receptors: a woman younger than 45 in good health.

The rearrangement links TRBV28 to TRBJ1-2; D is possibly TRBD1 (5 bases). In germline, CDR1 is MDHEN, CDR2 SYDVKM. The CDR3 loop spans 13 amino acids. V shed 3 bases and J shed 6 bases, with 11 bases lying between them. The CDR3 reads CASSFPAGNGYTF. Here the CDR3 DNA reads TGTGCCAGCAGTTTTCCCGCAGGGAATGGCTACACCTTC.

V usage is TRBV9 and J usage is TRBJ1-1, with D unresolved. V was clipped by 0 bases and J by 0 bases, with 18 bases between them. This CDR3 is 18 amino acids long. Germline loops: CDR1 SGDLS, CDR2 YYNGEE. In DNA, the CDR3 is TGTGCCAGCAGCGTAGCTGAAGCAGGTCTGGCCATGAACACTGAAGCTTTCTTT. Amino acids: CASSVAEAGLAMNTEAFF.

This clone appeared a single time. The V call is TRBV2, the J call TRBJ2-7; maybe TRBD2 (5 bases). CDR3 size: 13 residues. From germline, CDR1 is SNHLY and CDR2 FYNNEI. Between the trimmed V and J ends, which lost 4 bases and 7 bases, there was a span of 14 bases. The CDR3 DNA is TGTGCCAGCAGTGTTAGGGAGTCGGGAGAGCAGTACTTC. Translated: CASSVRESGEQYF. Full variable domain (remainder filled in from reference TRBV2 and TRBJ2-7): EPEVTQTPSHQVTQMGQEVILRCVPISNHLYFYWYRQILGQKVEFLVSFYNNEISEKSEIFDDQFSVERPDGSNFTLKIRSTKLEDSAMYFCASSVRESGEQYFGPGTRLTVT.

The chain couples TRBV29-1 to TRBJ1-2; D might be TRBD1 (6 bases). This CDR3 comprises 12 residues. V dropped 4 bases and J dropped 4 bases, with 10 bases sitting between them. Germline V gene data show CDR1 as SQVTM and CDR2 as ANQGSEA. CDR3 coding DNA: TGCAGCGTTGGTGGGACACCCTATGGCTACACCTTC. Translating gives CSVGGTPYGYTF.

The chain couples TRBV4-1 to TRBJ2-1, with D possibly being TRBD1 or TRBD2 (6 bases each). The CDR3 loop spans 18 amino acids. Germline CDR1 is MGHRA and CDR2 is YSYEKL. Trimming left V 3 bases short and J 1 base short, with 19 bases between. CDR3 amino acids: CASSHPIRGRGSYNEQFF. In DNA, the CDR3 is TGCGCCAGCAGCCACCCTATTCGGGGGCGTGGGTCCTACAATGAGCAGTTCTTC.

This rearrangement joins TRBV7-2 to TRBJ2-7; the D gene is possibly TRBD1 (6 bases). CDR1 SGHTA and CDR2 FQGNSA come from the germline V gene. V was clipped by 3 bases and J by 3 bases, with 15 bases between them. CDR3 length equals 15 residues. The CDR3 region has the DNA TGTGCCAGCAGCTTTGACAGGAATCTGCGCTACGAGCAGTACTTC. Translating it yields CASSFDRNLRYEQYF.

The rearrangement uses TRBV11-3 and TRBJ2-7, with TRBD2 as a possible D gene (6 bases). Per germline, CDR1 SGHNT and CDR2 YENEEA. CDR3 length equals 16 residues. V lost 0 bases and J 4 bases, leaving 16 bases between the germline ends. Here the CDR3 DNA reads TGTGCCAGCAGCTTAGATGGGGTAGCGGAACCATACGAGCAGTACTTC. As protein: CASSLDGVAEPYEQYF.

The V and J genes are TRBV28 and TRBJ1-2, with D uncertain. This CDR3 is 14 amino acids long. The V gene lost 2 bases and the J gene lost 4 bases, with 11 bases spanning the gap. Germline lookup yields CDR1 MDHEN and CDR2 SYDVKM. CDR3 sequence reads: CASSLGSFSYGYTF. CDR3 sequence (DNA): TGTGCCAGCAGTTTAGGCAGTTTCAGCTATGGCTACACCTTC.

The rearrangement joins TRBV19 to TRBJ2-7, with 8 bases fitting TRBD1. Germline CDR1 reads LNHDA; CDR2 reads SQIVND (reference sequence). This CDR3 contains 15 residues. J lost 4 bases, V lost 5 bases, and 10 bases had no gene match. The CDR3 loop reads CASSPKTGAVYEQYF. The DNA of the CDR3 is TGTGCCAGTAGTCCCAAGACAGGGGCGGTGTACGAGCAGTACTTC.

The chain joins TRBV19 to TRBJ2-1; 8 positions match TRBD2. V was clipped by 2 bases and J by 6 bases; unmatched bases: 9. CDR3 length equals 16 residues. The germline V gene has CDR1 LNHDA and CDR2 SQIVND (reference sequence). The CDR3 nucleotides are TGTGCCAGTAGTATAAAGGCGGGAGGCCTATCCAATGAGCAGTTCTTC. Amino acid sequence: CASSIKAGGLSNEQFF.

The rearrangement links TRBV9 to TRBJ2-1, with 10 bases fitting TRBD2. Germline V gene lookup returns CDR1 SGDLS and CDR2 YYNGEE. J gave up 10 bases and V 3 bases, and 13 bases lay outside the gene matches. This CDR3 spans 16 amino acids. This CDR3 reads CASSAYYTGTSAEQFF. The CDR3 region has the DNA TGTGCCAGCAGCGCTTATTACACCGGGACTAGCGCGGAGCAGTTCTTC.

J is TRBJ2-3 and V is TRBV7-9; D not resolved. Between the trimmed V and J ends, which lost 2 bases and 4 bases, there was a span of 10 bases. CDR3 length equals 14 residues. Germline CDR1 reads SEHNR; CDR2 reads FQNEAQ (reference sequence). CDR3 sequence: CASSLISRADTQYF. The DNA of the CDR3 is TGTGCCAGCAGCTTAATATCCCGGGCAGATACGCAGTATTTT.

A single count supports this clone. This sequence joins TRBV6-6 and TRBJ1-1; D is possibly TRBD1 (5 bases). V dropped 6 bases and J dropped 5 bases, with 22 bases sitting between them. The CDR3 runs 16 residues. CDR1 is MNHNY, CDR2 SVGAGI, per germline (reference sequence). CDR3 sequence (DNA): TGTGCCAGCAGCCCCGGAGGGGTAGTAGGTGGGACTGAAGCTTTCTTT. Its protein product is CASSPGGVVGGTEAFF.

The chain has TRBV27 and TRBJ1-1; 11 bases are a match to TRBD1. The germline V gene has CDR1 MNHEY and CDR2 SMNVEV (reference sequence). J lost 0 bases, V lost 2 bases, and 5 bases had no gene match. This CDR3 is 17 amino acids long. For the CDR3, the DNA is TGTGCCAGCAGTTTACGGGGACAGGGGGTTTTGAACACTGAAGCTTTCTTT. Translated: CASSLRGQGVLNTEAFF.

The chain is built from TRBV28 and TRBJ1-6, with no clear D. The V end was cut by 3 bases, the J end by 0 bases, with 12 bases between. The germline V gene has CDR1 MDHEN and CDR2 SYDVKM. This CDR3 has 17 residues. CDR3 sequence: CASSFLELSSYNSPLHF. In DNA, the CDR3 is TGTGCCAGCAGTTTTTTAGAGCTGAGCTCCTATAATTCACCCCTCCACTTT.

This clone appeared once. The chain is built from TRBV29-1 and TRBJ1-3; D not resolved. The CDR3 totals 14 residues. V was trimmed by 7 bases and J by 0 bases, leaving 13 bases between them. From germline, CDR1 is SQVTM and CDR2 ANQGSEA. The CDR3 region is CSAGEPSSGNTIYF. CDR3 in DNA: TGCAGCGCCGGAGAACCGAGCTCTGGAAACACCATATATTTT.

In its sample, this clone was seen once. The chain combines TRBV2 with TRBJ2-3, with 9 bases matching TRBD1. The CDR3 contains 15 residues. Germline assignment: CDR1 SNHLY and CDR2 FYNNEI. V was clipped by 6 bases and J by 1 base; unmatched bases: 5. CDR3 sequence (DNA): TGTGCCAGCAGAACCAGGACAGGGGGCACAGATACGCAGTATTTT. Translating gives CASRTRTGGTDTQYF.

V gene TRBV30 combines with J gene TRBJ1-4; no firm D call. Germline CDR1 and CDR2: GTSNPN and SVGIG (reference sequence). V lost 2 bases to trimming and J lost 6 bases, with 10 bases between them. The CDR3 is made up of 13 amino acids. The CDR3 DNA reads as TGTGCCTGGAGTCGAGGGTGGGATGAAAAACTGTTTTTT. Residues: CAWSRGWDEKLFF.

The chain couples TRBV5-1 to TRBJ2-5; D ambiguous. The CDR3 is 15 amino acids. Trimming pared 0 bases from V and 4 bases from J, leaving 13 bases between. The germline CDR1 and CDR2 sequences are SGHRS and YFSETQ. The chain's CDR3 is CASSLGVRRGETQYF. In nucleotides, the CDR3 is TGCGCCAGCAGCTTGGGTGTAAGGCGCGGAGAGACCCAGTACTTC.

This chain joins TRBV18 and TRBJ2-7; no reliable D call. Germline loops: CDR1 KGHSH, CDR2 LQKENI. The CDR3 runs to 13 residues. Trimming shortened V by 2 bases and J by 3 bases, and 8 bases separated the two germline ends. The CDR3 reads CASSPSERYEQYF. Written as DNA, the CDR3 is TGTGCCAGCTCACCAAGCGAGCGCTACGAGCAGTACTTC.

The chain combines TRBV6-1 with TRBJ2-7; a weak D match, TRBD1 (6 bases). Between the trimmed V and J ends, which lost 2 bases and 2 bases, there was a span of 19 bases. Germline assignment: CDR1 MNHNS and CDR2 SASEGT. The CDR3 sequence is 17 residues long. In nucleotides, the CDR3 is TGTGCCAGCAGTGAATTGGTGGACAGCGACATACCCTACGAGCAGTACTTC. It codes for CASSELVDSDIPYEQYF.